The 18 T cell receptor beta chains reported below all come from one sample, sequenced in a study of CD8+ T cells in alopecia areata. Reverse transcribed after extraction, RNA yielded cDNA as the sequencing template. TCRdb keeps only in-frame clones here, not all; method: immunoSEQ multiplex PCR. The table records some 130,000 clones, more than 40% of them present only once. The starting material was CD8+ T cells sorted from blood, obtained at week 0. Receptor source: a human donor with alopecia areata.

A few counts support this clone. The chain has TRBV5-1 and TRBJ2-1; 8 bases align to TRBD2. Germline loops: CDR1 SGHRS, CDR2 YFSETQ. CDR3 length: 16 residues. V dropped 0 bases and J dropped 2; count of bases not matched to a gene: 4. The chain's CDR3 is CASSLDGGGPYNEQFF. CDR3 in DNA: TGCGCCAGCAGCTTGGACGGCGGGGGGCCCTACAATGAGCAGTTCTTC.

This clone was found a few times. The rearrangement uses TRBV29-1 and TRBJ2-7; D is unclear. Germline CDR1 is SQVTM and CDR2 is ANQGSEA. Trimming left V 4 bases short and J 0 bases short, with 10 bases between. The CDR3 has 13 amino acids. The CDR3 loop is CSVVEFSSYEQYF. The CDR3 DNA follows: TGCAGCGTTGTCGAGTTTAGCTCCTACGAGCAGTACTTC.

The chain links TRBV2 to TRBJ1-2; the D is unclear. This CDR3 is 13 amino acids long. The V end was cut by 1 base, the J end by 7 bases, with 10 bases between. CDR1 and CDR2 from the germline V gene are SNHLY and FYNNEI. As DNA, the CDR3 is TGTGCCAGCAGTGAAGTAGGCGGGTTTGGCTACACCTTC. It encodes CASSEVGGFGYTF.

In this sample, this clone turned up a few times. The chain joins TRBV2 to TRBJ2-7; maybe TRBD1 (7 bases). Germline CDR1 SNHLY, CDR2 FYNNEI. V was trimmed by 10 bases and J by 9 bases, leaving 22 bases between them. The CDR3 is 13 amino acids. For the CDR3, the DNA is TGTGCCACCACCCAGGGGGGATCTACGATGCAGTACTTC. It yields the protein CATTQGGSTMQYF.

V usage is TRBV4-1 and J usage is TRBJ1-2; 10 bases line up with TRBD1. Germline CDR1 and CDR2: MGHRA and YSYEKL. The CDR3 loop spans 16 amino acids. The ends lost 0 bases at V and 5 bases at J; junction bases unmatched: 6. The CDR3, as DNA: TGCGCCAGCAGCCAAGATTCGACAGGGGGCCAGTATGGCTACACCTTC. It is translated as CASSQDSTGGQYGYTF.

V is TRBV5-6 and J is TRBJ2-7, with 7 nucleotides matching TRBD2. The V segment lost 4 bases and the J segment 7 bases; nucleotides outside the gene matches: 5. This CDR3 spans 12 amino acids. Germline lookup yields CDR1 SGHDT and CDR2 YYEEEE. The CDR3 is CASSMGGVEQYF. In DNA form, the CDR3 reads TGTGCCAGCAGCATGGGAGGGGTTGAGCAGTACTTC.

The table lists this clone with a few counts. The chain employs TRBV29-1 and TRBJ1-2; TRBD1 matches 7 bases. Germline loops: CDR1 SQVTM, CDR2 ANQGSEA. J gave up 4 bases and V 5 bases, and 7 bases lay outside the gene matches. The CDR3 has 13 residues. The CDR3 loop is CSVLRDSLYGYTF. DNA for the CDR3: TGCAGCGTTCTCCGGGACAGCCTCTATGGCTACACCTTC. The whole variable domain, remainder taken from reference TRBV29-1 and TRBJ1-2, is SAVISQKPSRDICQRGTSLTIQCQVDSQVTMMFWYRQQPGQSLTLIATANQGSEATYESGFVIDKFPISRPNLTFSTLTVSNMSPEDSSIYLCSVLRDSLYGYTFGSGTRLTVV.

The chain couples TRBV7-9 to TRBJ1-4, with D perhaps matching TRBD1 (6 bases). Germline V lookup: CDR1 SEHNR, CDR2 FQNEAQ (reference sequence). The CDR3 runs to 12 residues. V was pared by 5 bases and J by 10 bases, with 11 bases between. The CDR3 sequence: CASSAQDRKLFF. CDR3 nucleotide sequence: TGTGCCAGCAGCGCCCAGGACAGAAAACTGTTTTTT.

This chain links TRBV30 with TRBJ1-3; 8 bases align to TRBD1. Trimming removed 2 bases from V and 7 bases from J; junction bases left unmatched: 10. This CDR3 is built from 15 residues. The germline V gene encodes CDR1 GTSNPN and CDR2 SVGIG (reference sequence). CDR3 region: CAWSPPPDRENTIYF. CDR3 DNA sequence: TGTGCCTGGAGTCCACCCCCGGACAGGGAGAACACCATATATTTT.

The chain combines TRBV6-5 with TRBJ2-3, with TRBD1 as a possible D gene (5 bases). Germline V gene lookup returns CDR1 MNHEY and CDR2 SVGAGI. This CDR3 has 12 residues. Trimming stripped 6 bases from V and 7 bases from J, with 11 bases between. CDR3 in DNA: TGTGCCAGCAGCTCAGGGATGCATACGCAGTATTTT. Translated: CASSSGMHTQYF.

A few counts support this clone. This CDR3 is CSVLEGINIQYF. Here the CDR3 DNA reads TGCAGCGTCCTGGAAGGTATAAACATTCAGTACTTC. The J gene is TRBJ2-4, the V gene TRBV29-1; D call uncertain. CDR1 is SQVTM, CDR2 ANQGSEA, per germline. V lost 6 bases to trimming and J lost 6 bases, with 12 bases between them. The CDR3 has 12 amino acids.

This chain links TRBV15 with TRBJ2-3, with 12 bases identical to TRBD1. This CDR3 has 20 amino acids. V lost 0 bases to trimming and J lost 0 bases; unmatched junction nucleotides: 10. In germline, CDR1 is LNHNV, CDR2 YYDKDF (reference sequence). The CDR3 DNA sequence: TGTGCCACCAGCAGAGATAGGGACAGGGGGCGAAACCCTAGCACAGATACGCAGTATTTT. This sequence encodes CATSRDRDRGRNPSTDTQYF.

This clone has more than one count but fewer than ten. V usage is TRBV29-1 and J usage is TRBJ1-2; D uncertain. Trimming cost V 0 bases and J 8 bases, with 10 bases left between them. Germline V CDR1 and CDR2: SQVTM, ANQGSEA. CDR3 size: 12 residues. The DNA for the CDR3 is TGCAGCGTTGAAGATTCCAGGCTGGGCTACACCTTC. Translating it yields CSVEDSRLGYTF.

This clone was counted only a few times. The genes are TRBV7-9 and TRBJ1-6; no clear D gene. The CDR3 covers 13 residues. Trimming took off 1 base at V and 7 bases at J, with 5 bases between the two ends. CDR1 and CDR2 (germline): SEHNR, FQNEAQ (reference sequence). As DNA, the CDR3 is TGTGCCAGCAGCTTAGATGTGAATTCACCCCTCCACTTT. Its translation: CASSLDVNSPLHF.

This clone has only a few counts. The rearrangement joins TRBV19 to TRBJ2-2, with D possibly TRBD1 on 6 matching bases. V gave up 7 bases and J gave up 1 base, with 10 bases separating them. The CDR3 has 14 amino acids. Germline CDR1 LNHDA, CDR2 SQIVND (reference sequence). CDR3 region: CASTHRENTGELFF. The CDR3 DNA reads TGTGCCAGTACTCACAGGGAGAACACCGGGGAGCTGTTTTTT.

This clone was observed a few times. The CDR3 DNA follows: TGTGCCAGCAGCTTAGTCACCGGGGAGCTGTTTTTT. Its protein product is CASSLVTGELFF. The chain uses TRBV7-9 and TRBJ2-2; D unresolved. V gave up 1 base and J gave up 4 bases, with 1 base separating them. The CDR3 totals 12 residues. The germline gives CDR1 SEHNR, CDR2 FQNEAQ (reference sequence).

Only a few counts were recorded for this clone. The V call is TRBV6-1, the J call TRBJ1-1, with D possibly matching TRBD1 (6 bases). Germline V gene sequence: CDR1 MNHNS, CDR2 SASEGT. Trimming removed 7 bases at V and 8 bases at J, with 14 bases between. This CDR3 comprises 12 residues. CDR3 coding DNA: TGTGCCAGCACCCTGGGGACACTCGAAGCTTTCTTT. It is translated as CASTLGTLEAFF.

This rearrangement joins TRBV5-1 to TRBJ2-1; maybe TRBD2 (6 bases). This CDR3 region has 16 residues. V was pared by 4 bases and J by 5 bases, with 19 bases between. Germline-derived CDR1 and CDR2 are SGHRS and YFSETQ. The CDR3 coding sequence is TGCGCCAGCAGCGGAACTGGCGCGGGGTCTAACAATGAGCAGTTCTTC. Its translation is CASSGTGAGSNNEQFF.